Here is one T cell receptor beta chain with its context. Unstimulated Tregs (CD4+CD25+CD127-) and CD4+CD25- non-Tregs were sorted from PBMCs. The data belong to a study of Tregs in tolerant kidney transplant recipients. The CDR3 is made up of 14 amino acids. The V gene's germline CDR1 is MNHEY and CDR2 SMNVEV (reference sequence). J was trimmed by 3 bases and V by 6 bases; bases with no gene match: 7. Only in-frame clones appear in the TCRdb table, and some are missing; sequencing was by immunoSEQ multiplex PCR. The repertoire holds 80,000 to 90,000 clones, with about 92% as singletons. Sequencing input: CD8+ T cells from blood. This clonotype was sampled from a human donor in good health. The genes are TRBV27 and TRBJ2-7; TRBD1 aligns across 8 bases. The CDR3 region has the DNA TGTGCCAGCAGCCTGGGGACAGGAGTCTACGAGCAGTACTTC. Translated: CASSLGTGVYEQYF.